The 11 T cell receptor beta chains below all came from one sample that was sequenced in a study of metastatic and nonmetastatic thyroid tumors (dated by TCRdb to between 2020 and 2021). No patient had received any treatment before thyroid surgery. Library preparation used PCR. The sequencer listed for this sample is Illumina HiSeq 4000. TCRdb reran the public reads through fastp at Q25 and MiXCR, keeping productive beta chains. In all, the sample holds roughly 14,000 clones, and less than 25% of those were seen once. Clones ranked in the top ten supply about 8% of the sample. Source material: blood. The origin of the receptors is a female donor with papillary thyroid cancer or a benign thyroid nodule (not recorded which). Some clones in this sample may be carry-over from other donors' samples.

As for this clone: At one boundary the junction diverges from the germline segment, which might be a read error. The chain joins TRBV6-1 to TRBJ2-6; the D call may be TRBD1 or TRBD2 (6 bases each). The CDR3 is 15 residues long. The germline V gene encodes CDR1 MNHNS and CDR2 SASEGT. The CDR3 loop is CASNAGGSVANVLTF. CDR3 DNA: TGTGCCAGCAATGCCGGGGGCTCTGTGGCCAACGTCCTGACTTTC.

This chain connects TRBV3-1 to TRBJ2-5; no firm D call. Deletions cut 0 bases from V and 4 bases from J, with 15 bases between. The CDR3 has 16 residues. The germline V gene encodes CDR1 LGHDT and CDR2 YNNKEL (reference sequence). In nucleotides, the CDR3 is TGTGCCAGCAGCCAAGATACGCATAGCTTTGGAGAGACCCAGTACTTC. It specifies CASSQDTHSFGETQYF.

V gene TRBV5-1 combines with J gene TRBJ1-5; D gene uncertain. The V gene's germline CDR1 is SGHRS and CDR2 YFSETQ. The CDR3 loop spans 13 amino acids. Trimming removed 3 bases at V and 3 bases at J, with 7 bases between. DNA of the CDR3: TGCGCCAGCAGCTACGACTTCAATCAGCCCCAGCATTTT. Its protein product is CASSYDFNQPQHF.

This clone was detected only a few times. The V and J genes are TRBV12-3 or TRBV12-4 and TRBJ1-6, with unresolved D. V was clipped by 6 bases and J by 7 bases, with 10 bases between them. This CDR3 spans 13 amino acids. Written as DNA, the CDR3 is TGTGCCAGCAGGGGTCCGGGGAATTCACCCCTCCACTTT. Amino acid sequence: CASRGPGNSPLHF.

J is TRBJ2-5 and V is TRBV13; possibly TRBD1 for D (5 bases). Germline CDR1 and CDR2: PRHDT and FYEKMQ (reference sequence). There are 13 residues in the CDR3. The V gene lost 3 bases and the J gene lost 2 bases, with 7 bases spanning the gap. The CDR3 DNA follows: TGTGCCAGCAGCTTTTACAGGCAAGAGACCCAGTACTTC. It specifies CASSFYRQETQYF.

V and J are TRBV5-6 and TRBJ2-5; 7 nucleotides agree with TRBD1. V gave up 0 bases and J gave up 5 bases; unmatched junction bases: 7. This CDR3 has 15 amino acids. The V gene's germline CDR1 is SGHDT and CDR2 YYEEEE. The CDR3 region is CASSLVAGGCETQYF. CDR3 in DNA: TGTGCCAGCAGCTTGGTGGCAGGGGGATGCGAGACCCAGTACTTC. The entire variable domain, with the rest obtained from reference TRBV5-6 and TRBJ2-5, is as follows: DAGVTQSPTHLIKTRGQQVTLRCSPKSGHDTVSWYQQALGQGPQFIFQYYEEEERQRGNFPDRFSGHQFPNYSSELNVNALLLGDSALYLCASSLVAGGCETQYFGPGTRLLVL.

This clone was counted ten times or more. The chain employs TRBV5-1 and TRBJ1-1, with a weak D call TRBD1 (6 bases). CDR3 length equals 12 residues. V was trimmed by 0 bases and J by 7 bases, leaving 7 bases between them. CDR1 SGHRS and CDR2 YFSETQ come from the germline V gene. The CDR3, as DNA: TGCGCCAGCAGCTTGGGGACAGATGAAGCTTTCTTT. Amino acids: CASSLGTDEAFF.

This clone has at least ten counts. At one of its ends the junction is not consistent with the germline gene, which may arise from a read error. This chain links TRBV29-1 with TRBJ1-1; 7 bases line up with TRBD1. Germline V lookup: CDR1 SQVTM, CDR2 ANQGSEA. The CDR3 extends over 14 amino acids. The CDR3 DNA reads as TGCAGCGTGGAAGGGACAGCCAAGAACACTGAAGCTTTCTTT. The encoded protein is CSVEGTAKNTEAFF.

This clone was picked up many times. Other DNA sequences in this specimen translate into the identical CDR3. This chain links TRBV20-1 with TRBJ2-1, with D unresolved. Germline V gene lookup returns CDR1 DFQATT and CDR2 SNEGSKA (reference sequence). This CDR3 region has 13 residues. The V and J ends lost 0 bases and 0 bases respectively, with 3 bases between them. The CDR3 DNA follows: TGCAGTGCTAGAGATGGCTCCTACAATGAGCAGTTCTTC. As protein: CSARDGSYNEQFF.

This clone is categorized as medium-sized (0.01 to 0.1%). This chain joins TRBV7-2 and TRBJ2-7; no reliable D call. Germline V CDR1 and CDR2: SGHTA, FQGNSA. V shed 1 base and J shed 5 bases, with 9 bases lying between them. The CDR3 loop spans 13 amino acids. The CDR3 DNA is TGTGCCAGCAGCTTAGGGCGTCTAGACGAGCAGTACTTC. Protein product: CASSLGRLDEQYF.

This clone was counted at least ten times. The chain links TRBV5-4 to TRBJ2-3, with 9 bases matching TRBD2. After removal of 0 bases from V and 8 bases from J, the junction contained 13 bases not matched to a gene. This CDR3 spans 17 amino acids. Germline CDR1 is SGHNT and CDR2 is YYREEE (reference sequence). The DNA of the CDR3 is TGTGCCAGCAGCTTGGTTGGTAGCGGGGGCCCCTTGGCTACGCAGTATTTT. This codes for CASSLVGSGGPLATQYF.